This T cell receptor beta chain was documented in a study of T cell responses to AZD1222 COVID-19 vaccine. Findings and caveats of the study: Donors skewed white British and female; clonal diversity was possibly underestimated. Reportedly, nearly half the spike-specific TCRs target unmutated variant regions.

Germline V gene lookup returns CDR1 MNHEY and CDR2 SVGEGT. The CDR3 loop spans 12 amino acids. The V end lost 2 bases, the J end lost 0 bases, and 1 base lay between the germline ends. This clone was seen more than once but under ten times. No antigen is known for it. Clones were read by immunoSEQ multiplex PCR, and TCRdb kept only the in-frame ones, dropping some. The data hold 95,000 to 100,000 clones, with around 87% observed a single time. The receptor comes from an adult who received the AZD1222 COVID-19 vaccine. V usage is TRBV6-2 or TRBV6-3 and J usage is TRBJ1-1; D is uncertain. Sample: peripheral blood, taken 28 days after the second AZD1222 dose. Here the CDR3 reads CASSYMNTEAFF. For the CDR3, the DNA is TGTGCCAGCAGTTACATGAACACTGAAGCTTTCTTT.